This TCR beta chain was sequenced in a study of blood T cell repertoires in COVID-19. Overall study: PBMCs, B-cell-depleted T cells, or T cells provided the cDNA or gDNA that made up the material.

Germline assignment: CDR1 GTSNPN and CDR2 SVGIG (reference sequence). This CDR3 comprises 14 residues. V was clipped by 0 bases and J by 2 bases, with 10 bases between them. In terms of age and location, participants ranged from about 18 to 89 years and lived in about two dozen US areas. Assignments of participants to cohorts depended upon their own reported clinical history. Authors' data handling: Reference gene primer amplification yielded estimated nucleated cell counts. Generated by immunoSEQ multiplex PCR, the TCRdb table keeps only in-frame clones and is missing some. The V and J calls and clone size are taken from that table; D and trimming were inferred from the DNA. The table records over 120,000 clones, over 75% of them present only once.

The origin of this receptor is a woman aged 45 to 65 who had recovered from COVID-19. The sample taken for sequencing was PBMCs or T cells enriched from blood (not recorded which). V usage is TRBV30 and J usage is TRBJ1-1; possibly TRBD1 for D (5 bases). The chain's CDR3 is CAWSVVTANTEAFF. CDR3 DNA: TGTGCCTGGAGTGTAGTGACAGCCAACACTGAAGCTTTCTTT.